The 10 T cell receptor beta chains below come from one sample, sequenced in a study of shared clonotypes between healthy human individuals. TCRdb keeps only in-frame clones here, not all; method: immunoSEQ multiplex PCR. The table includes over 2 million clones, about 95% detected once. The naive CD8 population came from CD45RO-negative cells selected for CCR7, without terminally differentiated effector memory CD45RA+ cells. Source material: naive CD8+ T cells sorted from blood. Receptor source: a man aged 18 to 29 in good health.

With regard to this clone: The sample holds other DNA sequences that translate to the same CDR3. The chain recombines TRBV19 with TRBJ2-7; D is unclear. Germline CDR1 and CDR2: LNHDA and SQIVND (reference sequence). This CDR3 is built from 14 residues. The V gene lost 4 bases and the J gene lost 2 bases, with 12 bases spanning the gap. For the CDR3, the DNA is TGTGCCAGTAGTACATGGACGGGTACCTACGAGCAGTACTTC. The encoded protein is CASSTWTGTYEQYF.

The rearrangement links TRBV9 to TRBJ1-2; D possibly corresponds to TRBD1 (6 bases). CDR3 length: 17 residues. V lost 3 bases and J 5 bases, leaving 23 bases between the germline ends. From germline, CDR1 is SGDLS and CDR2 YYNGEE. The CDR3 sequence is CASSGRTVSGARYGYTF. As DNA, the CDR3 is TGTGCCAGCAGCGGACGCACTGTCTCGGGGGCTAGGTATGGCTACACCTTC.

V is TRBV7-9 and J is TRBJ2-7, with 12 bases matching TRBD2. Germline-derived CDR1 and CDR2 are SEHNR and FQNEAQ (reference sequence). The CDR3 runs to 16 residues. V was clipped by 4 bases and J by 3 bases; unmatched bases: 7. The CDR3 nucleotides are TGTGCCAGCAGCTCCTGGACTAGCGGGGAGCACTACGAGCAGTACTTC. Amino acids: CASSSWTSGEHYEQYF.

The V call is TRBV9, the J call TRBJ2-7; possibly TRBD1 for D (6 bases). V was shortened by 0 bases and J by 0 bases, with 13 bases between the two germline ends. Germline CDR1 reads SGDLS; CDR2 reads YYNGEE. The CDR3 sequence is 16 residues long. CDR3 residues: CASSVDSGASSYEQYF. The CDR3 DNA follows: TGTGCCAGCAGCGTAGACTCAGGGGCTAGCTCCTACGAGCAGTACTTC.

The chain uses TRBV6-5 and TRBJ2-1, with 7 bases aligning to TRBD2. Per germline, CDR1 MNHEY and CDR2 SVGAGI. The V and J ends lost 4 bases and 7 bases, in that order; junction bases with no gene match: 7. The length of the CDR3 is 14 residues. As DNA, the CDR3 is TGTGCCAGCAGTTGGCAGCGGGGCGTTAATGAGCAGTTCTTC. Translation: CASSWQRGVNEQFF.

This rearrangement joins TRBV25-1 to TRBJ2-5; D gene unclear. The germline gives CDR1 MGHDK, CDR2 SYGVNS. This CDR3 contains 17 residues. V dropped 2 bases and J dropped 5 bases, with 21 bases sitting between them. The CDR3 is CASSETEPAEIRETQYF. CDR3 DNA: TGTGCCAGCAGTGAAACCGAACCGGCGGAGATCAGGGAGACCCAGTACTTC.

The J gene is TRBJ1-5, the V gene TRBV27, with D possibly being TRBD1 (5 bases). There are 16 residues in the CDR3. Trimming cost V 6 bases and J 0 bases, with 15 bases left between them. Germline lookup yields CDR1 MNHEY and CDR2 SMNVEV (reference sequence). The CDR3 is CASREGTGYSNQPQHF. The DNA of the CDR3 is TGTGCCAGCAGGGAGGGGACCGGCTATAGCAATCAGCCCCAGCATTTT.

The sample holds a few counts of this clone. Other DNA sequences of this sample code for an identical CDR3. V and J are TRBV27 and TRBJ2-7; D may be TRBD2 (6 bases). CDR1 is MNHEY, CDR2 SMNVEV, per germline (reference sequence). The CDR3 consists of 14 residues. Trimming cost V 2 bases and J 0 bases, with 8 bases left between them. The CDR3 here is CASSLGGSSYEQYF. CDR3 bases: TGTGCCAGCAGTTTAGGAGGGAGCTCCTACGAGCAGTACTTC.

This clone was counted a single time. The CDR3 coding sequence is TGCGCCAGCAGCCAAGATAGGACAGGGGGTCTCGAAAAACTGTTTTTT. It translates to CASSQDRTGGLEKLFF. The V gene is TRBV4-3, the J gene TRBJ1-4, with 10 bases matching TRBD1. The junction had 6 bases not matched to a gene; V was cut back by 0 bases and J by 8 bases. The CDR3 runs 16 residues. Germline loops: CDR1 LGHNA, CDR2 YSLEER.

As DNA, the CDR3 is TGCGCCAGCTCCCGTTCGGGGGAGTACTTC. Translating gives CASSRSGEYF. The chain uses TRBV23-1 and TRBJ2-7; D perhaps matches TRBD2 (6 bases). TRBV23-1 is designated an ORF whose function remains uncertain. Trimming removed 8 bases at V and 11 bases at J, with 13 bases between. The CDR3 is made up of 10 amino acids.